This T cell receptor (beta chain) is drawn from a study of blood T cell repertoires in COVID-19. Using immunoSEQ multiplex PCR, the repertoire was profiled, and TCRdb retains in-frame clones only, with some absent. The repertoire holds about 180,000 clones, with 86% as singletons. This CDR3 region has 17 residues. The V and J ends lost 2 bases and 7 bases, in that order; junction bases with no gene match: 8. Germline assignment: CDR1 SGDLS and CDR2 YYNGEE. This TCR was sampled from a woman aged 25 to 45 who had recovered from COVID-19. Material for sequencing was PBMCs or T cells enriched from blood (not recorded which). The chain uses TRBV9 and TRBJ2-2, with 13 bases aligning to TRBD2. CDR3 protein: CASSVGLAGDPDGELFF. CDR3 bases: TGTGCCAGCAGCGTTGGACTAGCGGGAGACCCTGACGGGGAGCTGTTTTTT.